Listed below are T cell receptor beta chains from one sample, sequenced in a study of T-cell memory formation after mild COVID-19. TCRdb re-called the 5' RACE reads through MiXCR, storing one row per CDR3 protein. The table records 430,000 or so distinct CDR3 sequences, around 27% of them present only once. Sequencing was carried out using PBMCs or a T cell subset sorted from them (not recorded which). These receptors originate from an adult woman who had mild COVID-19 (a few samples of this study predate the infection). Cell type and time point are not known. Both conserved end residues are part of each CDR3. The D gene is left open where the match is weak. Clone size is stated in some rows and not others, as once, few, many or a class when expanded.

13,TRBJ2-1,.,.,TRBV7-9,CASSLGAEVGQFF,TGTGCCAGCAGCTTAGGGGCGGAGGTGGGGCAGTTCTTC
14,TRBJ1-1,.,.,TRBV7-6,CASSFGGRRTEAFF,TGTGCCAGCAGCTTCGGGGGACGGAGAACTGAAGCTTTCTTT
16,TRBJ2-7,TRBD2,many,TRBV5-1,CASSLSTSGISYEQYF,TGCGCCAGCAGCTTGTCGACTAGCGGGATTTCCTACGAGCAGTACTTC
16,TRBJ2-1,TRBD2,.,TRBV19,CASSPWYSGGHNEQFF,TGTGCCAGTAGTCCCTGGTACAGCGGGGGCCACAATGAGCAGTTCTTC
16,TRBJ2-1,.,.,TRBV7-9,CASVRIGESRHNEQFF,TGTGCCAGCGTCCGAATAGGCGAGAGTAGGCACAATGAGCAGTTCTTC
13,TRBJ1-2,.,.,TRBV12-3/TRBV12-4,CASSFQDNYGYTF,TGTGCCAGCAGTTTCCAGGACAACTATGGCTACACCTTC
14,TRBJ2-7,.,many,TRBV5-1,CASSLVADSYEQYF,TGCGCCAGCAGCTTGGTGGCGGACTCCTACGAGCAGTACTTC
13,TRBJ2-7,.,many,TRBV19,CASSIAQTYEQYF,TGTGCCAGTAGTATAGCGCAGACCTACGAGCAGTACTTC
17,TRBJ2-2,TRBD2,.,TRBV7-6,CASSPRTSGSNTGELFF,TGTGCCAGCAGCCCCCGGACTAGCGGGAGTAACACCGGGGAGCTGTTTTTT
14,TRBJ1-5,TRBD1,.,TRBV18,CASSQQGSGEPQHF,TGTGCCAGCTCTCAACAGGGGTCGGGGGAGCCCCAGCATTTT
14,TRBJ2-1,.,few,TRBV4-2,CASSPIEQGNEQFF,TGTGCCAGCAGCCCGATTGAACAGGGAAATGAGCAGTTCTTC
16,TRBJ2-5,TRBD1,few,TRBV7-7,CASSLKRTGEEETQYF,TGTGCTAGCAGCTTGAAAAGGACAGGGGAGGAGGAGACCCAGTACTTC
15,TRBJ2-7,.,.,TRBV30,CAWSVGTARSHEQYF,TGTGCCTGGAGTGTAGGAACAGCTCGTTCGCACGAGCAGTACTTC
14,TRBJ2-2,TRBD1,.,TRBV7-2,CASSTGQGAGELFF,TGTGCCAGCAGCACTGGACAGGGGGCCGGGGAGCTGTTTTTT
17,TRBJ1-2,.,.,TRBV7-8,CASSLRAGRGSYEGYTF,TGTGCCAGCAGCTTAAGGGCAGGCCGGGGTTCTTACGAGGGCTACACCTTC
14,TRBJ1-2,TRBD1,many,TRBV6-5,CASSYEGQSYGYTF,TGTGCCAGCAGTTACGAGGGACAGAGCTATGGCTACACCTTC
16,TRBJ2-3,.,.,TRBV5-5,CASSLGAGQRTDTQYF,TGTGCCAGCAGCTTAGGGGCAGGGCAGAGGACAGATACGCAGTATTTT
16,TRBJ1-2,TRBD1,.,TRBV4-1,CASSQESGQGLGGYTF,TGCGCCAGCAGCCAAGAATCGGGACAGGGGTTAGGAGGCTACACCTTC
14,TRBJ2-7,.,.,TRBV27,CASSLSRIAHEQYF,TGTGCCAGCAGTTTATCGAGGATAGCTCACGAGCAGTACTTC
16,TRBJ2-7,TRBD2,few,TRBV11-2,CASSGLPGLAGNEQYF,TGTGCCAGCAGCGGATTGCCGGGACTAGCGGGAAACGAGCAGTACTTC
13,TRBJ2-7,.,few,TRBV20-1,CSAKASWLYEQYF,TGCAGTGCTAAGGCTAGTTGGCTCTACGAGCAGTACTTC
16,TRBJ2-5,TRBD1,.,TRBV9,CASSPRPDRGGETQYF,TGTGCCAGCAGCCCTCGCCCGGACAGGGGTGGAGAGACCCAGTACTTC
13,TRBJ2-7,.,.,TRBV29-1,CSVCPGAANEQYF,TGCAGCGTTTGCCCAGGGGCAGCAAACGAGCAGTACTTC
14,TRBJ2-5,.,few,TRBV5-1,CASSLGGTKETQYF,TGCGCCAGCAGCTTGGGGGGGACAAAGGAGACCCAGTACTTC